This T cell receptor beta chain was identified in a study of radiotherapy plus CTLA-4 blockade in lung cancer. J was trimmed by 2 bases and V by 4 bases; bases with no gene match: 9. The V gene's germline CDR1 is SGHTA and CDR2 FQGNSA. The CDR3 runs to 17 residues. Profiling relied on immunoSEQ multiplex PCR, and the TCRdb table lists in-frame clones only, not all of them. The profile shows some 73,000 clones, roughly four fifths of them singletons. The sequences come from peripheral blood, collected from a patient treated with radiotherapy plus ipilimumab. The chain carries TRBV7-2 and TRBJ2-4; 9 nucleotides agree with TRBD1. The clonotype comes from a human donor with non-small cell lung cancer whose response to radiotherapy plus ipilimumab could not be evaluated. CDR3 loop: CASSSQTGGHPKNIQYF. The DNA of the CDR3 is TGTGCCAGCAGCTCCCAGACAGGGGGGCATCCCAAAAACATTCAGTACTTC. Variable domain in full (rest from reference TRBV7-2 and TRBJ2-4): GAGVSQSPSNKVTEKGKDVELRCDPISGHTALYWYRQSLGQGLEFLIYFQGNSAPDKSGLPSDRFSAERTGGSVSTLTIQRTQQEDSAVYLCASSSQTGGHPKNIQYFGAGTRLSVL.